Following are 11 T cell receptor beta chains from one sample sequenced in a study of blood T cells in healthy people across ages. For the second PCR, which ran for roughly 7 to 11 cycles, a sample-barcoded 5' primer and a J-beta primer mix were used. MiXCR, applied by TCRdb to the 5' RACE reads, yields one record per CDR3 protein. The repertoire includes roughly 800,000 distinct CDR3 sequences, 20% to 25% of them detected once, and 3% to 4.5% sits in the top ten. In addition, the sample was reused for a study of T cells of mothers and their children.

Sequencing input: blood. These receptors were obtained from a boy under 18 in good health.

This clonotype was detected a few times. The rearrangement joins TRBV20-1 to TRBJ2-5; D might be TRBD2 (5 bases). The V and J ends lost 6 bases and 2 bases respectively, with 13 bases between them. There are 13 residues in the CDR3. CDR1 and CDR2 (germline): DFQATT, SNEGSKA (reference sequence). The CDR3 DNA reads as TGCAGTGCCCCGAGGGTGCTACAAGAGACCCAGTACTTC. Translation: CSAPRVLQETQYF.

The chain uses TRBV29-1 and TRBJ2-1, with D possibly matching TRBD1 (6 bases). The germline V and J ends were trimmed by 7 bases and 12 bases, with 19 bases remaining between them. The germline V gene encodes CDR1 SQVTM and CDR2 ANQGSEA. This CDR3 has 12 residues. In DNA, the CDR3 is TGCAGCGCGGAAGTGGGGGCCGGTGGGCAGTTCTTC. Translated: CSAEVGAGGQFF.

This clonotype has a count of ten or more. The V gene is TRBV7-3, the J gene TRBJ2-1, with 7 positions matching TRBD2. Germline loops: CDR1 SGHTA, CDR2 FQGTGA. CDR3 length: 15 residues. Trimming removed 5 bases from V and 8 bases from J; junction bases left unmatched: 12. The CDR3 spells CASSRGSGGKDEQFF. DNA for the CDR3: TGTGCCAGCAGCAGGGGTTCGGGGGGTAAAGATGAGCAGTTCTTC.

The gene calls are TRBV12-3 or TRBV12-4 and TRBJ2-1; D might be TRBD1 (5 bases). The ends were cut back, 6 bases at V and 3 bases at J, with 18 bases in the middle. This CDR3 comprises 16 residues. CDR3 DNA sequence: TGTGCCAGCAGAAACAGCCGAGCAGGGAACTACAATGAGCAGTTCTTC. This gives the protein CASRNSRAGNYNEQFF.

J is TRBJ2-1 and V is TRBV29-1; no clear D gene. CDR1 is SQVTM and CDR2 is ANQGSEA in the germline V gene. The CDR3 contains 13 residues. Trimming took 3 bases from V and 8 from J, leaving 14 bases between them. CDR3 region: CSVDDPPGDEQFF. CDR3 DNA: TGCAGCGTTGATGACCCCCCTGGCGATGAGCAGTTCTTC.

This clonotype was counted between two and nine times. The chain joins TRBV6-6 to TRBJ2-7; tentatively, D is TRBD1 or TRBD2 (6 bases each). Trimming took 5 bases from V and 3 from J, leaving 14 bases between them. From germline, CDR1 is MNHNY and CDR2 SVGAGI (reference sequence). This CDR3 has 14 amino acids. The CDR3 loop reads CASSRGIGGYEQYF. The CDR3 DNA sequence: TGTGCCAGCAGTCGCGGGATAGGGGGCTACGAGCAGTACTTC.

The chain carries TRBV27 and TRBJ1-4; 8 bases fit TRBD1. J gave up 7 bases and V 2 bases, and 9 bases lay outside the gene matches. This CDR3 region has 16 residues. Germline V gives CDR1 MNHEY, CDR2 SMNVEV (reference sequence). The CDR3 DNA follows: TGTGCCAGCAGTTTAGGGCAGGGGGCGTCCCTTGAAAAACTGTTTTTT. This gives the protein CASSLGQGASLEKLFF.

The chain employs TRBV29-1 and TRBJ1-2; no firm D call. The germline gives CDR1 SQVTM, CDR2 ANQGSEA. The CDR3 loop spans 16 amino acids. Trimming left V 7 bases short and J 1 base short, with 22 bases between. The CDR3 protein is CSALPMRSDINYGYTF. The DNA for the CDR3 is TGCAGCGCCCTCCCCATGCGGTCGGATATTAACTATGGCTACACCTTC.

This clonotype has just a few counts. CDR3 sequence: CASKLGSITGELFF. The CDR3 DNA reads TGCGCCAGCAAGTTAGGGAGTATCACCGGGGAGCTGTTTTTT. The chain has TRBV5-1 and TRBJ2-2; maybe TRBD2 (5 bases). The CDR3 length is 14 residues. Germline V gene data show CDR1 as SGHRS and CDR2 as YFSETQ. Trimming cost V 6 bases and J 4 bases, with 13 bases left between them.

The genes are TRBV27 and TRBJ2-1; weak D call: TRBD2 (6 bases). V was clipped by 3 bases and J by 2 bases, with 14 bases between them. This CDR3 contains 16 residues. The germline V gene has CDR1 MNHEY and CDR2 SMNVEV (reference sequence). CDR3 loop: CASSFSGGRAYNEQFF. Written as DNA, the CDR3 is TGTGCCAGCAGTTTCTCCGGGGGAAGAGCCTACAATGAGCAGTTCTTC.

This clonotype was recorded a few times. This chain uses TRBV11-2 with TRBJ1-1, with 8 nucleotides matching TRBD1. CDR3 size: 15 residues. The germline CDR1 and CDR2 sequences are SGHAT and FQNNGV. V dropped 4 bases and J dropped 4; count of bases not matched to a gene: 8. CDR3 in DNA: TGTGCCAGCAGCTACGGACAGGGATGGAGCACTGAAGCTTTCTTT. Its translation: CASSYGQGWSTEAFF.